These 25 T cell receptor beta chains came from one sample sequenced in a study of OX40 agonist ivuxolimab in advanced cancers. TCRdb's copy holds only in-frame clones and misses some; the assay was immunoSEQ multiplex PCR. The data show about 76,000 clones, about 85% seen once. Here the sequenced sample was CD4+ or CD8+ T cells sorted from blood, taken in a trial of the OX40 agonist ivuxolimab. All receptors derive from an adult with an advanced solid tumor such as melanoma, head and neck, liver or kidney cancer.

CDR3 nucleotides: TGTGCTAGTGCATGGACTAGCGGGGACTTAGAGACCCAGTACTTC. The encoded protein is CASAWTSGDLETQYF. The chain is built from TRBV12-5 and TRBJ2-5; 12 bases are shared with TRBD2. Per germline, CDR1 LGHNT and CDR2 FRNRAP. Trimming took 7 bases from V and 4 from J; bases not matched to a gene: 7. The CDR3 contains 15 residues.

CDR3 region: CASSSRQGGGNTIYF. As DNA, the CDR3 is TGTGCCAGCAGCTCCCGACAGGGAGGGGGAAACACCATATATTTT. The chain uses TRBV9 and TRBJ1-3, with 7 bases lining up with TRBD1. Germline CDR1 is SGDLS and CDR2 is YYNGEE. The CDR3 spans 15 residues. The junction had 8 bases not matched to a gene; V was cut back by 4 bases and J by 4 bases.

This chain joins TRBV6-5 and TRBJ2-7, with a weak D call TRBD1 (6 bases). Germline values: CDR1 MNHEY, CDR2 SVGAGI. Deletions cut 6 bases from V and 10 bases from J, with 25 bases between. CDR3 length equals 15 residues. In DNA form, the CDR3 reads TGTGCCAGCAGCAACGGCCCAGGGGAACGCCGGGCTCAGTACTTC. Its translation: CASSNGPGERRAQYF.

This chain connects TRBV5-1 to TRBJ2-5, with D possibly TRBD2 on 6 matching bases. Trimming removed 7 bases from V and 2 bases from J, with 18 bases in between. The CDR3 loop spans 15 amino acids. The germline V gene has CDR1 SGHRS and CDR2 YFSETQ. The CDR3 reads CASAAQGLHQETQYF. CDR3 DNA sequence: TGCGCCAGCGCCGCCCAGGGACTCCATCAAGAGACCCAGTACTTC.

This rearrangement joins TRBV6-7 to TRBJ2-2; perhaps D is TRBD1 or TRBD2 (6 bases each). TRBV6-7 is marked as an open reading frame, function uncertain. There are 15 residues in the CDR3. Between the trimmed V and J ends, which lost 7 bases and 6 bases, there was a span of 18 bases. CDR3 DNA: TGTGCCAGCACCATGACTAGGGGGGCGGCCGGGGAGCTGTTTTTT. Its protein is CASTMTRGAAGELFF.

This clone showed up just once. DNA for the CDR3: TGTGCCAGTAGTGCCCCCGACAGGGAGAGAAACACCATATATTTT. Protein: CASSAPDRERNTIYF. This rearrangement joins TRBV19 to TRBJ1-3, with 7 bases identical to TRBD1. Germline CDR1 LNHDA, CDR2 SQIVND (reference sequence). With V trimmed by 5 bases and J by 5 bases, 9 bases remained unmatched. This CDR3 contains 15 residues.

V and J are TRBV2 and TRBJ2-1; the match to TRBD2 covers 7 bases. The CDR3 loop spans 18 amino acids. V was clipped by 6 bases and J by 3 bases; unmatched bases: 17. Looked up from germline, CDR1 is SNHLY and CDR2 is FYNNEI. The CDR3: CASRGTVAGGPRYNEQFF. Written as DNA, the CDR3 is TGTGCCAGCAGGGGTACGGTAGCGGGCGGGCCCCGCTACAATGAGCAGTTCTTC.

CDR3 in amino acids: CASSPPQGGARETQYF. CDR3 DNA: TGTGCCAGCTCACCACCCCAGGGGGGGGCGCGAGAGACCCAGTACTTC. V gene TRBV18 combines with J gene TRBJ2-5; perhaps D is TRBD1 or TRBD2 (7 bases each). Germline CDR1 and CDR2: KGHSH and LQKENI. The length of the CDR3 is 16 residues. V lost 0 bases and J lost 4, with 15 bases in between.

This clone showed up just a few times. The CDR3 DNA reads as TGCGCCAGCAGCCAAGAATCTTCAGGAGGTAACTATGGCTACACCTTC. It encodes CASSQESSGGNYGYTF. The V gene is TRBV4-3, the J gene TRBJ1-2; D uncertain. Germline lookup yields CDR1 LGHNA and CDR2 YSLEER. The CDR3 is 16 amino acids. V lost 0 bases and J 1 base, leaving 12 bases between the germline ends.

The V call is TRBV6-5, the J call TRBJ2-7, with D unresolved. The CDR3 extends over 12 amino acids. Germline V gene data show CDR1 as MNHEY and CDR2 as SVGAGI. V lost 0 bases and J lost 6, with 6 bases in between. CDR3 sequence (DNA): TGTGCCAGCAGTTACTCGACATTCGAGCAGTACTTC. Translated, it gives CASSYSTFEQYF.

This rearrangement joins TRBV19 to TRBJ2-3; 7 nucleotides match TRBD2. Germline CDR1 LNHDA, CDR2 SQIVND (reference sequence). The CDR3 sequence is 15 residues long. V trimming: 7 bases; J trimming: 1 base; junction bases outside the gene matches: 8. The CDR3 region is CASNTGGTRTDTQYF. The CDR3 DNA reads as TGTGCCAGTAACACCGGGGGGACCCGCACAGATACGCAGTATTTT.

The CDR3 reads CASSLGRGRDTGELFF. The CDR3 bases are TGTGCCAGCAGCTTAGGCCGCGGGAGGGACACCGGGGAGCTGTTTTTT. This chain links TRBV13 with TRBJ2-2, with 9 nucleotides matching TRBD2. Germline values: CDR1 PRHDT, CDR2 FYEKMQ (reference sequence). This CDR3 spans 16 amino acids. After removal of 0 bases from V and 3 bases from J, the junction contained 2 bases not matched to a gene.

The chain recombines TRBV7-2 with TRBJ1-6, with D uncertain. V dropped 4 bases and J dropped 6 bases, with 13 bases sitting between them. The CDR3 length is 15 residues. Germline lookup yields CDR1 SGHTA and CDR2 FQGNSA. CDR3 region: CASSYAGPRNSPLHF. CDR3 bases: TGTGCCAGCAGCTATGCGGGTCCTCGTAATTCACCCCTCCACTTT.

The chain recombines TRBV5-1 with TRBJ2-7, with 8 bases lining up with TRBD1. This CDR3 contains 15 residues. Germline CDR1 is SGHRS and CDR2 is YFSETQ. J lost 2 bases, V lost 3 bases, and 7 bases had no gene match. CDR3 protein: CASSYGTGKPYEQYF. The CDR3 region has the DNA TGCGCCAGCAGCTACGGGACAGGTAAACCCTACGAGCAGTACTTC.

Only one count was recorded for this clone. CDR3 in DNA: TGTGCCAGCAGCTCGTCTGGGACAGGGTCGAACACCATATATTTT. Its protein is CASSSSGTGSNTIYF. J is TRBJ1-3 and V is TRBV6-5, with 9 bases fitting TRBD1. The CDR3 runs to 15 residues. CDR1 is MNHEY and CDR2 is SVGAGI in the germline V gene. After removal of 6 bases from V and 7 bases from J, the junction contained 10 bases not matched to a gene.

V usage is TRBV11-2 and J usage is TRBJ1-1, with a possible D match to TRBD1 (6 bases). The CDR3 length is 17 residues. Germline loops: CDR1 SGHAT, CDR2 FQNNGV. V was trimmed by 2 bases and J by 4 bases, leaving 20 bases between them. The chain's CDR3 is CASSLNRPIQGTTEAFF. CDR3 bases: TGTGCCAGCAGCTTAAACCGGCCCATTCAGGGGACCACTGAAGCTTTCTTT. Using reference TRBV11-2 and TRBJ1-1 for the parts outside the CDR3, the full variable domain is EAGVAQSPRYKIIEKRQSVAFWCNPISGHATLYWYQQILGQGPKLLIQFQNNGVVDDSQLPKDRFSAERLKGVDSTLKIQPAKLEDSAVYLCASSLNRPIQGTTEAFFGQGTRLTVV.

To note about this clone: Sequence at one end of the junction differs from germline and may be a read error. The rearrangement joins TRBV6-6 to TRBJ1-2; tentatively, D is TRBD1 (6 bases). Looked up from germline, CDR1 is MNHNY and CDR2 is SVGAGI (reference sequence). CDR3 length equals 13 residues. In nucleotides, the CDR3 is TGTGCCAGCAGTTACTCCTTGGGGAGCTCGGGACAATTC. It specifies CASSYSLGSSGQF.

The chain has TRBV5-1 and TRBJ2-5; no firm D call. The CDR3 loop spans 12 amino acids. V was pared by 2 bases and J by 5 bases, with 7 bases between. Germline V gives CDR1 SGHRS, CDR2 YFSETQ. The CDR3 DNA is TGCGCCAGCAGCTTTTCCGCTGAGACCCAGTACTTC. Its translation: CASSFSAETQYF. The whole variable domain, remainder taken from reference TRBV5-1 and TRBJ2-5, is KAGVTQTPRYLIKTRGQQVTLSCSPISGHRSVSWYQQTPGQGLQFLFEYFSETQRNKGNFPGRFSGRQFSNSRSEMNVSTLELGDSALYLCASSFSAETQYFGPGTRLLVL.

Here the CDR3 DNA reads TGTGCCAGCAGCTTTAGAACACAAGGAAACACCATATATTTT. The encoded protein is CASSFRTQGNTIYF. This chain links TRBV7-8 with TRBJ1-3; no definite D call. Germline CDR1 reads SGHVS; CDR2 reads FQNEAQ. Between the trimmed V and J ends, which lost 3 bases and 4 bases, there was a span of 10 bases. The CDR3 covers 14 residues.

The gene calls are TRBV7-3 and TRBJ2-5, with a weak D call TRBD1 (5 bases). The CDR3 is made up of 14 amino acids. CDR1 SGHTA and CDR2 FQGTGA come from the germline V gene. Trimming cost V 3 bases and J 1 base, with 9 bases left between them. The CDR3 region has the DNA TGTGCCAGCAGCTTGAAGGGGCCCCAAGAGACCCAGTACTTC. Its translation: CASSLKGPQETQYF.

The chain is built from TRBV7-3 and TRBJ2-3; D not resolved. Between the trimmed V and J ends, which lost 5 bases and 0 bases, there was a span of 3 bases. Germline CDR1 and CDR2: SGHTA and FQGTGA. This CDR3 is built from 12 residues. The CDR3 protein is CASSLSTDTQYF. The CDR3 DNA reads as TGTGCCAGCAGCCTGAGCACAGATACGCAGTATTTT. Together with reference TRBV7-3 and TRBJ2-3, the CDR3 gives the full variable domain: GAGVSQTPSNKVTEKGKYVELRCDPISGHTALYWYRQSLGQGPEFLIYFQGTGAADDSGLPNDRFFAVRPEGSVSTLKIQRTERGDSAVYLCASSLSTDTQYFGPGTRLTVL.

The gene calls are TRBV4-2 and TRBJ2-6, with TRBD1 matching 10 bases. V was clipped by 0 bases and J by 0 bases; unmatched bases: 5. CDR3 length equals 19 residues. Looked up from germline, CDR1 is LGHNA and CDR2 is YNFKEQ. The CDR3 loop is CASSQDRRTGGSGANVLTF. The CDR3 DNA sequence: TGTGCCAGCAGCCAAGATCGAAGGACAGGGGGCTCTGGGGCCAACGTCCTGACTTTC.

This chain connects TRBV4-2 to TRBJ2-1; no clear D. The length of the CDR3 is 13 residues. CDR1 and CDR2 (germline): LGHNA, YNFKEQ. Trimming took off 4 bases at V and 6 bases at J, with 10 bases between the two ends. The CDR3 reads CASSRSPTNEQFF. CDR3 nucleotides: TGTGCCAGCAGCCGAAGTCCCACCAATGAGCAGTTCTTC.

The chain joins TRBV12-5 to TRBJ2-5, with 8 bases identical to TRBD1. This CDR3 comprises 14 residues. The germline V gene encodes CDR1 LGHNT and CDR2 FRNRAP. V was clipped by 5 bases and J by 4 bases; unmatched bases: 6. This chain's CDR3 is CASGPGQVIETQYF. CDR3 DNA: TGTGCTAGTGGTCCGGGACAGGTAATAGAGACCCAGTACTTC.

The chain carries TRBV10-3 and TRBJ1-2; D gene unclear. Germline CDR1 ENHRY, CDR2 SYGVKD. Between the trimmed V and J ends, which lost 4 bases and 4 bases, there was a span of 4 bases. This CDR3 has 11 amino acids. The CDR3 is CAISASYGYTF. CDR3 bases: TGTGCCATCAGTGCTAGCTATGGCTACACCTTC.